This T cell receptor beta chain was recorded in a study of CD8+ T cells in alopecia areata. Whole-study findings and limits: Many expanded lesional clones persisted during tofacitinib (in both scalp and blood). Scalp clonality and expanded CD8+ clones among the top 100 were significantly decreased by tofacitinib. Sequencing of scalp samples also includes resident alphabeta T cells from normal skin.

As for treatment: oral pan-JAK inhibitor, 5-10 mg twice daily. RNA extraction and reverse transcription yielded cDNA as sequencing template. Generated by immunoSEQ multiplex PCR, the TCRdb table keeps only in-frame clones and is missing some. The top ten hold roughly a quarter of the sample, which has 90,000 to 120,000 clones, 80% to 85% seen once. Notes on this clone: Its specificity is not known.

This receptor was taken from a human donor with alopecia areata. The source was CD8+ T cells sorted from blood, collected at week 24, from a patient treated with tofacitinib.

The CDR3 loop is CASSLRGQGASYEQYF. CDR3 in DNA: TGTGCCAGCAGTCTCCGCGGACAGGGGGCCTCCTACGAGCAGTACTTC. The chain combines TRBV27 with TRBJ2-7; 11 bases match TRBD1. The V gene end was trimmed by 5 bases and the J gene end by 0 bases; junction bases not matched to a gene: 6. The CDR3 has 16 amino acids. Per germline, CDR1 MNHEY and CDR2 SMNVEV (reference sequence).